Each of the 32 T cell receptor beta chains below was sequenced from the same sample in a study of T cell repertoires in cytomegalovirus infection. Via MiXCR, TCRdb re-called the reads, giving one row per CDR3 protein. The table shows fewer than 700,000 distinct CDR3 sequences, with 24% occurring only once. The sequenced sample consisted of CD8+ T cells from PBMCs. The receptor set was obtained from a human donor in good health (CMV status not recorded). Some clones in this sample may be carry-over from other donors' samples.

There are a few counts of this clonotype. The genes are TRBV29-1 and TRBJ1-4; possibly TRBD1 for D (5 bases). Trimming took off 6 bases at V and 7 bases at J, with 15 bases between the two ends. This CDR3 spans 13 amino acids. Germline CDR1 and CDR2: SQVTM and ANQGSEA. The CDR3 loop reads CSVAQGLSEKLFF. Here the CDR3 DNA reads TGCAGCGTCGCCCAGGGCCTTAGTGAAAAACTGTTTTTT.

The chain is built from TRBV29-1 and TRBJ2-7, with D hard to call. CDR1 is SQVTM and CDR2 is ANQGSEA in the germline V gene. V was clipped by 4 bases and J by 5 bases, with 9 bases between them. The CDR3 extends over 11 amino acids. The DNA for the CDR3 is TGCAGCGTTGGCTTTTTCGACGAGCAGTACTTC. Translated, it gives CSVGFFDEQYF.

This clonotype turned up a few times. The chain recombines TRBV6-2 or TRBV6-3 with TRBJ2-7, with TRBD1 identical over 9 bases. The trim removed 6 bases at V and 2 bases at J, leaving 11 bases unmatched. This CDR3 comprises 16 residues. Germline V CDR1 and CDR2: MNHEY, SVGEGT. Here the CDR3 DNA reads TGTGCCAGCAGGCCCGACCCGGGACAGGGAACCTACGAGCAGTACGTC. This codes for CASRPDPGQGTYEQYV.

This clonotype was detected a few times. The V and J genes are TRBV5-6 and TRBJ2-5; D ambiguous. Germline CDR1 reads SGHDT; CDR2 reads YYEEEE. Trimming removed 8 bases at V and 3 bases at J, with 2 bases between. This CDR3 is 9 amino acids long. The DNA for the CDR3 is TGTGCCAGAAAAGAGACCCAGTACTTC. It translates to CARKETQYF.

This clonotype occurred many times. The chain uses TRBV7-2 and TRBJ2-5; D is unresolved. The V and J ends lost 3 bases and 0 bases respectively, with 5 bases between them. Germline V gives CDR1 SGHTA, CDR2 FQGNSA. This CDR3 is 13 amino acids long. This chain's CDR3 is CASSFHYQETQYF. CDR3 nucleotide sequence: TGTGCCAGCAGCTTTCACTACCAAGAGACCCAGTACTTC.

As for this clonotype: A read error may explain this, as a much larger clone is one base away. The genes are TRBV2 and TRBJ2-1; no reliable D call. V gave up 6 bases and J gave up 4 bases, with 16 bases separating them. CDR1 and CDR2 (germline): SNHLY, FYNNEI. This CDR3 has 15 residues. CDR3 sequence reads: CASSSTATLYNEQFF. The CDR3 nucleotides read TGTGCCAGCAGCTCTACCGCGACTCTTTACAATGAGCAGTTCTTC.

This clonotype was seen many times. The genes are TRBV7-9 and TRBJ1-1; D unresolved. V was cut by 3 bases and J by 0 bases, with 11 bases left in between. CDR1 is SEHNR and CDR2 is FQNEAQ in the germline V gene (reference sequence). The CDR3 is 15 residues long. CDR3 sequence (DNA): TGTGCCAGCAGCTTGTTGGGAGCAATGAACACTGAAGCTTTCTTT. It specifies CASSLLGAMNTEAFF. Full variable domain (outside the CDR3, taken from reference TRBV7-9 and TRBJ1-1): DTGVSQNPRHKITKRGQNVTFRCDPISEHNRLYWYRQTLGQGPEFLTYFQNEAQLEKSRLLSDRFSAERPKGSFSTLEIQRTEQGDSAMYLCASSLLGAMNTEAFFGQGTRLTVV.

The V and J genes are TRBV29-1 and TRBJ2-7, with a weak D call TRBD2 (6 bases). The CDR3 length is 12 residues. Per the germline V gene, CDR1 is SQVTM and CDR2 is ANQGSEA. V lost 6 bases to trimming and J lost 2 bases, with 11 bases between them. This chain's CDR3 is CSVLTRTYEQYF. CDR3 sequence (DNA): TGCAGCGTGCTGACTAGAACCTACGAGCAGTACTTC.

The table lists this clonotype with a few counts. The V call is TRBV19, the J call TRBJ2-1; D is perhaps TRBD2 (6 bases). The germline V gene encodes CDR1 LNHDA and CDR2 SQIVND (reference sequence). With 4 bases removed from V and 1 base from J, the gap between germline ends came to 23 bases. The CDR3 is 19 amino acids. The chain's CDR3 is CASSNGQTRLGGSYNEQFF. CDR3 in DNA: TGTGCCAGTAGTAATGGGCAGACTAGACTTGGGGGTTCCTACAATGAGCAGTTCTTC.

Of note for this clonotype: This may come from a read error, since a much larger clone is one base off. The chain carries TRBV7-6 and TRBJ2-1, with D possibly being TRBD2 (6 bases). The closer fit of TRBJ2-7 to the DNA end suggests the J call may be wrong. Germline V gene data show CDR1 as SGHVS and CDR2 as FNYEAQ. CDR3 size: 13 residues. The CDR3 DNA sequence: TGTGCCAGCAGCCCCCCCCGGGGGAATGAGCAGTACTTC. It encodes CASSPPRGNEQYF.

This clonotype appeared many times. The chain joins TRBV7-6 to TRBJ2-2, with 10 positions matching TRBD1. The V gene end was trimmed by 4 bases and the J gene end by 6 bases; junction bases not matched to a gene: 11. The V gene's germline CDR1 is SGHVS and CDR2 FNYEAQ. There are 17 residues in the CDR3. CDR3 amino acids: CASSSENRDRGAGELFF. The CDR3 DNA follows: TGTGCCAGCAGCTCAGAGAACCGGGACAGGGGCGCCGGGGAGCTGTTTTTT.

The CDR3 reads CASPLSGGTYNEQFF. The CDR3 region has the DNA TGTGCCAGCCCTCTAAGCGGGGGGACCTACAATGAGCAGTTCTTC. This chain uses TRBV7-2 with TRBJ2-1; 9 bases are shared with TRBD2. The CDR3 loop spans 15 amino acids. In germline, CDR1 is SGHTA, CDR2 FQGNSA. J was trimmed by 2 bases and V by 8 bases; bases with no gene match: 7.

This clonotype was counted at least ten times. V usage is TRBV7-2 and J usage is TRBJ2-7; TRBD1 matches at 7 bases. V trimming: 4 bases; J trimming: 2 bases; junction bases outside the gene matches: 5. The CDR3 is 14 amino acids. Germline V gene sequence: CDR1 SGHTA, CDR2 FQGNSA. CDR3 DNA sequence: TGTGCCAGCAGCTATAATCAGGGGGCCTACGAGCAGTACGTC. Protein product: CASSYNQGAYEQYV.

This clonotype came up a few times. The V call is TRBV3-1, the J call TRBJ2-2; 12 bases align to TRBD2. Trimming cost V 1 base and J 4 bases; bases outside gene matches: 7. CDR1 and CDR2 (germline): LGHDT, YNNKEL (reference sequence). CDR3 length equals 18 residues. Here the CDR3 reads CASSQGWTSGDLTGELFF. The CDR3, as DNA: TGTGCCAGCAGCCAAGGGTGGACTAGCGGGGACCTCACCGGGGAGCTGTTTTTT. Variable domain in full (rest from reference TRBV3-1 and TRBJ2-2): DTAVSQTPKYLVTQMGNDKSIKCEQNLGHDTMYWYKQDSKKFLKIMFSYNNKELIINETVPNRFSPKSPDKAHLNLHINSLELGDSAVYFCASSQGWTSGDLTGELFFGEGSRLTVL.

The chain links TRBV20-1 to TRBJ2-3, with 10 bases that match TRBD2. The CDR3 covers 17 residues. Trimming at V came to 1 base and at J to 2 bases, leaving 9 bases not matched to a gene. The germline V gene encodes CDR1 DFQATT and CDR2 SNEGSKA (reference sequence). For the CDR3, the DNA is TGCAGTGCTAGAGGGGTCGGAGCGGGGGGGCCCACAGATACGCAGTATTTT. Translation: CSARGVGAGGPTDTQYF.

This clonotype was seen more than once but under ten times. V gene TRBV2 combines with J gene TRBJ2-4, with D uncertain. The germline V and J ends were trimmed by 2 bases and 4 bases, with 6 bases remaining between them. The CDR3 runs to 13 residues. Germline CDR1 SNHLY, CDR2 FYNNEI. For the CDR3, the DNA is TGTGCCAGCAGTGAATTGAGGAAAAACATTCAGTACTTC. Encoded protein: CASSELRKNIQYF.

The rearrangement joins TRBV7-9 to TRBJ2-3, with unresolved D. The CDR3 totals 16 residues. CDR1 SEHNR and CDR2 FQNEAQ come from the germline V gene (reference sequence). Trimming removed 1 base at V and 3 bases at J, with 14 bases between. Written as DNA, the CDR3 is TGTGCCAGCAGCTTAGGATTTGGGCTAGGGACAGATACGCAGTATTTT. This sequence encodes CASSLGFGLGTDTQYF.

Here the CDR3 reads CASSWGLAGAGNEQFF. In nucleotides, the CDR3 is TGTGCCAGCAGCTGGGGACTAGCGGGGGCCGGGAATGAGCAGTTCTTC. The chain couples TRBV7-9 to TRBJ2-1; TRBD2 aligns across 14 bases. The CDR3 has 16 amino acids. Looked up from germline, CDR1 is SEHNR and CDR2 is FQNEAQ (reference sequence). Trimming at V came to 4 bases and at J to 7 bases, leaving 6 bases not matched to a gene.

The CDR3 DNA follows: TGTGCCAGCAGCTTGGAGAGGTCGAGCTCCTACAATGAGCAGTTCTTC. Its protein is CASSLERSSSYNEQFF. The chain joins TRBV7-4 to TRBJ2-1, with D hard to call. Germline V gene data show CDR1 as SGHVT and CDR2 as SQSDAQ. V was trimmed by 3 bases and J by 0 bases, leaving 12 bases between them. This CDR3 contains 16 residues.

V gene TRBV20-1 combines with J gene TRBJ1-2; D is ambiguous. The CDR3 runs 15 residues. The germline V gene has CDR1 DFQATT and CDR2 SNEGSKA (reference sequence). Trimming took off 5 bases at V and 3 bases at J, with 19 bases between the two ends. The CDR3 here is CSADRIGIYDYGYTF. CDR3 coding DNA: TGCAGTGCTGACCGCATAGGCATCTACGACTATGGCTACACCTTC.

This chain uses TRBV12-3 or TRBV12-4 with TRBJ2-7; D uncertain. Trimming took 3 bases from V and 5 from J, leaving 8 bases between them. The CDR3 sequence is 12 residues long. CDR3 amino acids: CASSFEENEQYF. CDR3 sequence (DNA): TGTGCCAGCAGTTTCGAAGAGAACGAGCAGTACTTC.

The chain is built from TRBV2 and TRBJ2-7, with D tentatively TRBD1 or TRBD2 (7 bases each). V lost 6 bases to trimming and J lost 1 base, with 22 bases between them. This CDR3 has 17 amino acids. Germline V CDR1 and CDR2: SNHLY, FYNNEI. The CDR3 nucleotides are TGTGCCAGCAGGGGGGGGCTAGGGGGCGAGTCATCCTACGAGCAGTACTTC. Its protein is CASRGGLGGESSYEQYF.

Regarding this clonotype: The CDR3 does not close with the conserved phenylalanine or tryptophan, likely indicating a read error. The rearrangement joins TRBV4-3 to TRBJ2-1; D gene unclear. The CDR3 consists of 14 residues. The germline V and J ends were trimmed by 4 bases and 6 bases, with 13 bases remaining between them. The germline CDR1 and CDR2 sequences are LGHNA and YSLEER. The CDR3 coding sequence is TGCGCCAGCAGCCCCCCCAGCCGAGCCAATGAGCAGTTCTCC. Translation: CASSPPSRANEQFS.

This clonotype was recorded many times. This sequence joins TRBV7-2 and TRBJ1-3, with D possibly being TRBD1 (5 bases). The germline CDR1 and CDR2 sequences are SGHTA and FQGNSA. Deletions cut 1 base from V and 4 bases from J, with 11 bases between. The CDR3 has 15 amino acids. CDR3 nucleotide sequence: TGTGCCAGCAGCTTAGTAGCCGGACAAGGAAACACCATATATTTT. Translating it yields CASSLVAGQGNTIYF.

This clonotype came up many times. CDR3 sequence (DNA): TGTGCCAGCAGCCTAACAGGGGGCGGGGGGGAGACCCAGTACTTC. This codes for CASSLTGGGGETQYF. The chain joins TRBV7-2 to TRBJ2-5; tentatively, D is TRBD1 (9 bases). This CDR3 has 15 amino acids. In germline, CDR1 is SGHTA, CDR2 FQGNSA. The V end lost 5 bases, the J end lost 5 bases, and 18 bases lay between the germline ends.

This clonotype was seen ten or more times. The chain carries TRBV6-2 or TRBV6-3 and TRBJ1-5, with D perhaps TRBD1 (6 bases). CDR1 and CDR2 (germline): MNHEY, SVGEGT. The length of the CDR3 is 19 residues. V lost 7 bases and J lost 1, with 26 bases in between. CDR3 bases: TGTGCCAGCACCCAAGGGGGGGAAGATCTCAGGCGGAGCAATCAGCCCCAGCATTTT. Translating gives CASTQGGEDLRRSNQPQHF.

The table lists this clonotype with a few counts. The genes are TRBV7-9 and TRBJ1-2, with TRBD1 matching 8 bases. The germline CDR1 and CDR2 sequences are SEHNR and FQNEAQ (reference sequence). This CDR3 region has 12 residues. V was clipped by 5 bases and J by 6 bases; unmatched bases: 2. This CDR3 is CASSPRGHGYTF. In DNA form, the CDR3 reads TGTGCCAGCAGCCCCAGGGGGCATGGCTACACCTTC.

This clonotype came up many times. This rearrangement joins TRBV7-6 to TRBJ2-3; D may correspond to TRBD1 or TRBD2 (6 bases each). V was clipped by 5 bases and J by 5 bases, with 17 bases between them. CDR3 length: 15 amino acids. The germline CDR1 and CDR2 sequences are SGHVS and FNYEAQ. The CDR3 loop is CASSAQEGVGDTQYF. The CDR3 DNA sequence: TGTGCCAGCAGCGCCCAGGAGGGGGTTGGAGATACGCAGTATTTT.

The chain joins TRBV14 to TRBJ2-1; 13 positions match TRBD2. Trimming took 5 bases from V and 9 from J; bases not matched to a gene: 10. This CDR3 comprises 16 residues. CDR1 is SGHDN and CDR2 is FVKESK in the germline V gene. CDR3 amino acids: CASSAQTGLAGLEQFF. For the CDR3, the DNA is TGTGCCAGCAGCGCCCAAACGGGACTAGCGGGGCTTGAGCAGTTCTTC. The full variable domain, its missing parts supplied by reference TRBV14 and TRBJ2-1, is EAGVTQFPSHSVIEKGQTVTLRCDPISGHDNLYWYRRVMGKEIKFLLHFVKESKQDESGMPNNRFLAERTGGTYSTLKVQPAELEDSGVYFCASSAQTGLAGLEQFFGPGTRLTVL.

Regarding this clonotype: Since a much larger clone is just one base distant, this may be a read error. This chain links TRBV7-2 with TRBJ2-5, with 10 bases identical to TRBD2. CDR3 length: 18 residues. Germline V gene data show CDR1 as SGHTA and CDR2 as FQGNSA. CDR3 nucleotides: TGTGTCAGCAGCTTAGGTTCCCTAGCGGGGGCCGCAAGAGATGGTCTGTACTTC. It yields the protein CVSSLGSLAGAARDGLYF.

The gene calls are TRBV6-5 and TRBJ2-7, with D perhaps TRBD1 or TRBD2 (5 bases each). The CDR3 loop spans 14 amino acids. Germline V gives CDR1 MNHEY, CDR2 SVGAGI. V was trimmed by 0 bases and J by 3 bases, leaving 9 bases between them. For the CDR3, the DNA is TGTGCCAGCAGTTACTCGGGGGAGTACTACGAGCAGTACTTC. It translates to CASSYSGEYYEQYF.

With regard to this clonotype: Possible read error: a much larger clone is one base away. The chain is built from TRBV7-8 and TRBJ2-2; perhaps TRBD1 as D (6 bases). Looked up from germline, CDR1 is SGHVS and CDR2 is FQNEAQ. CDR3 size: 15 residues. The CDR3 reads CANSLIYRVFGELFF. The CDR3 region has the DNA TGTGCCAACAGCTTAATATACAGGGTGTTCGGGGAGCTGTTTTTT.